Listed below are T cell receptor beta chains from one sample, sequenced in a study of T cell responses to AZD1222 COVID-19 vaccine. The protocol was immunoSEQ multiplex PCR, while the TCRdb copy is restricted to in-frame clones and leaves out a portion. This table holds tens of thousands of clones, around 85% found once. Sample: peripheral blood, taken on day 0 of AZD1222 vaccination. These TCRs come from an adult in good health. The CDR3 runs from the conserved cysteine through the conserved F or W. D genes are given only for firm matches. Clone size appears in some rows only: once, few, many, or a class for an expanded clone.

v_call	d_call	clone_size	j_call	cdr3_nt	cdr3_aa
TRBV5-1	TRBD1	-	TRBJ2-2	TGCGCCAGCAGCTCCGGGACAGGGTATCCCGGGGAGCTGTTTTTT	CASSSGTGYPGELFF
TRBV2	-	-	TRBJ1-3	TGTGCCAGCAGTGAAGGACAGTTTTTTGGAAACACCATATATTTT	CASSEGQFFGNTIYF
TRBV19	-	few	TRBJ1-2	TGTGCCAGTAGTGACTGGGGGCGGCGAAGGGACTATGGCTACACCTTC	CASSDWGRRRDYGYTF
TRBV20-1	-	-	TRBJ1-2	TGCAGTGCTATAGGCTACACCTTC	CSAIGYTF
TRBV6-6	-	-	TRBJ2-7	TGTGCCAGCAGACCACAGGGTTCCGAGCAGTACTTC	CASRPQGSEQYF
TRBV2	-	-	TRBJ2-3	TGTGCCAGCAGTTATGGGATCACAGATACGCAGTATTTT	CASSYGITDTQYF
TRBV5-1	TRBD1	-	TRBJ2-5	TGCGCCAGCAGCGCCGGGACAGTGCAAGAGACCCAGTACTTC	CASSAGTVQETQYF
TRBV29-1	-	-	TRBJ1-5	TGCAGCGTCGGTGCTGGAGGCAATCAGCCCCAGCATTTT	CSVGAGGNQPQHF
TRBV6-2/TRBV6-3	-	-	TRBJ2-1	TGTGCCAGCAGTTTCTACAATGAGCAGTTCTTC	CASSFYNEQFF
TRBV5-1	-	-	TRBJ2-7	TGCGCCAGCAGCTTGGACAGCGCTTCCTACGAGCAGTACTTC	CASSLDSASYEQYF
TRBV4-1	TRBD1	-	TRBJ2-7	TGCGCCAGCAGCCTGACAGGGGGCAATGGCTACGAGCAGTACTTC	CASSLTGGNGYEQYF
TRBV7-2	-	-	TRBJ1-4	TGTGCCAGCAGACGGGGGGGTAGTCTTAATGAAAAACTGTTTTTT	CASRRGGSLNEKLFF
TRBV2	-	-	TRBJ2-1	TGTGCCAGCAGGCCTCTGGGCGGAGCGGGCCCTTACAATGAGCAGTTCTTC	CASRPLGGAGPYNEQFF
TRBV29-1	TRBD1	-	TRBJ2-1	TGCAGCGCAAGGGGGCAGAGCTTCTACAATGAGCAGTTCTTC	CSARGQSFYNEQFF
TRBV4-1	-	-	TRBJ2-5	TGCGCCAGCAGCCAAGAGAAGCGGGCCCTAGGGGAGACCCAGTACTTC	CASSQEKRALGETQYF
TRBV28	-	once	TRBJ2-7	TGTGCCAGCAGTTCGGCGGGAAACTCCTACGAGCAGTACTTC	CASSSAGNSYEQYF
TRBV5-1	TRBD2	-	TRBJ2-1	TGCGCCAGCAGGGAAGCGGGGGGGCGAAGTGAGCAGTTCTTC	CASREAGGRSEQFF
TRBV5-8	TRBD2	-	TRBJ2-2	TGTGCCAGCAGCGACGGGACTAGCGCATGGAACACCGGGGAGCTGTTTTTT	CASSDGTSAWNTGELFF
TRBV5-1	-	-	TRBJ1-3	TGCGCCAGCAGCTTGGAAGGGGGGACGGGAAACACCATATATTTT	CASSLEGGTGNTIYF
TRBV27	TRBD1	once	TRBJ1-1	TGTGCCAGCAGTCAGCGGGACAGGGCGGACACTGAAGCTTTCTTT	CASSQRDRADTEAFF
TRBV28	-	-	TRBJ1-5	TGTGCCAGCATTGAGGCCCATCAGCCCCAGCATTTT	CASIEAHQPQHF
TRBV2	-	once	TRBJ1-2	TGTGCCACCGCGTCGCGGGACCCCGGAGGCTATGGCTACACCTTC	CATASRDPGGYGYTF
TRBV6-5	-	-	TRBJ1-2	TGTGCCGGACGCGCGGCAGGCGGTGTCGCGGGCTACACCTTC	CAGRAAGGVAGYTF
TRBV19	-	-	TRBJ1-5	TGTGCCAGCAACGGGAGAAGCAATCAGCCCCAGCATTTT	CASNGRSNQPQHF
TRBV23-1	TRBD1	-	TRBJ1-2	TGCGCCAGCAGCCAGGGGGGTGACTATGGCTACACCTTC	CASSQGGDYGYTF
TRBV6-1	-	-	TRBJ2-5	TGTGCCAGCAGTGAAGGGCGTAACGAATTGACCCAGTACTTC	CASSEGRNELTQYF
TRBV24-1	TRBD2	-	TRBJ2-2	TGTGCCACCAGTGATGCCCCCGGGACTAGCGGGGGGGCCACCGGGGAGCTGTTTTTT	CATSDAPGTSGGATGELFF
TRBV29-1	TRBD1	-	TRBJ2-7	TGCAGCGCCGGGACAGGGGGTTCATACGAGCAGTACTTC	CSAGTGGSYEQYF
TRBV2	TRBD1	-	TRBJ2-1	TGTGCCAGCAGTCCCTGGACAGGGGAGGATGAGCAGTTCTTC	CASSPWTGEDEQFF
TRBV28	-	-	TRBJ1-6	TGTGCCAGCAGACGATACCGACAGGCCACCGGGTCACCCCTCCACTTT	CASRRYRQATGSPLHF
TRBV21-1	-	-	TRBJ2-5	TGTGCCAGCCCCTGGGGCAGGGTCGGGTACTTC	CASPWGRVGYF
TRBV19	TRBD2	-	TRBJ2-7	TGTGCCAGTAGTCCGGGGACTAGCGGGAGCTACGAGCAGTACTTC	CASSPGTSGSYEQYF
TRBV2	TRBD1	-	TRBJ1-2	TGTGCCAGCAGTGAAGAGACAGGGAGCTATGGCTACACCTTC	CASSEETGSYGYTF
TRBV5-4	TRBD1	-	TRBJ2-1	TGTGCCAGCAGCCCGACCTCTACGGGACAGGGATACAATGAGCAGTTCTTC	CASSPTSTGQGYNEQFF
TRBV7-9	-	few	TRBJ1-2	TGTGCCAGCAGCTCTAGCGGGCCACGGCAGGGCTACACCTTC	CASSSSGPRQGYTF
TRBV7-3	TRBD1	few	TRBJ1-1	TGTGCCAGCAGCCCCAAGGGAGGGGGCGGCATGAACACTGAAGCTTTCTTT	CASSPKGGGGMNTEAFF
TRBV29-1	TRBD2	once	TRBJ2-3	TGCAGCGCAGCCCGGGACGGGGGACTAGCGGGCGCAGATACGCAGTATTTT	CSAARDGGLAGADTQYF
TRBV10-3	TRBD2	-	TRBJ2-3	TGTGCCATCGCGGGGGGGGGCACAGATACGCAGTATTTT	CAIAGGGTDTQYF
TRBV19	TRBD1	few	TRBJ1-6	TGTGCCAGTAGTACGGGACAGCCCTATAATTCACCCCTCCACTTT	CASSTGQPYNSPLHF
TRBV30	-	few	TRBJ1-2	TGTGCTGGGGACTCCCGATGGAACTATGGCTACACCTTC	CAGDSRWNYGYTF
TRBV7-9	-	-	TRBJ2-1	TGTGCCAGCAGCTTCGGGGGCTGGAATGAGCAGTTCTTC	CASSFGGWNEQFF
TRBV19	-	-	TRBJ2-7	TGTGCCAGTAGCCGGAGGAGGGCCGGACGGGACGAGCAGTACTTC	CASSRRRAGRDEQYF
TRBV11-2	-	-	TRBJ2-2	TGTGCCAGCAGCTTAGGGGGGCCCCACACCGGGGAGCTGTTTTTT	CASSLGGPHTGELFF
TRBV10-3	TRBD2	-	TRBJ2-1	TGTGCCATCAGCCGGACTAGCGGGAGCGGGAATGAGCAGTTCTTC	CAISRTSGSGNEQFF
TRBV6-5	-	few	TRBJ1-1	TGTGCCAGCAAGAAACGGACAGAAGCCCACACTGAAGCTTTCTTT	CASKKRTEAHTEAFF
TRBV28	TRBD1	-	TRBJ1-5	TGTGCCAGCAGTCCACAGGGGGGTGGCAATCAGCCCCAGCATTTT	CASSPQGGGNQPQHF
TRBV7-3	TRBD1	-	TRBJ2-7	TGTGCCAGCAGCCTACAGGGGGGACGTTACGAGCAGTACTTC	CASSLQGGRYEQYF
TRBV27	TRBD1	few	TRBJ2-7	TGTGCCAGCAGTCCCCGACAGGGGGCCTTCTACGAGCAGTACTTC	CASSPRQGAFYEQYF
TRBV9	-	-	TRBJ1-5	TGTGCCAGCAGCGTAGAGGGCGGCTTTGGGCAGCCCCAGCATTTT	CASSVEGGFGQPQHF
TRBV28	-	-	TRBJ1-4	TGTGCCAGCAGTTTATCGGACGTCAGGGGCGAAAAACTGTTTTTT	CASSLSDVRGEKLFF
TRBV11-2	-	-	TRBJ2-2	TGTGCCAGCAGCTTAGGCCATGATTCGGGGGAGCTGTTTTTT	CASSLGHDSGELFF
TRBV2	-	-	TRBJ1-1	TGTGCCAGCAGGGGGAGCCTTTTGAACACTGAAGCTTTCTTT	CASRGSLLNTEAFF
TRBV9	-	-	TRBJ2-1	TGTGCCAGCAGCCCTACAAGTACTAGCGGGACAGGGAAGGAGCAGTTCTTC	CASSPTSTSGTGKEQFF
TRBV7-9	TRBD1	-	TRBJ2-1	TGTGCCAGCAGTCAGACAGGGGACGTTCAGCAGTTCTTC	CASSQTGDVQQFF
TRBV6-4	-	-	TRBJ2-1	TGTGCCAGCAGTGAAAGGGGGACTAAGCAGTTCTTC	CASSERGTKQFF
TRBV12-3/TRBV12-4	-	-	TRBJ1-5	TGTGCCAGCAATACCGGGCGCAATCAGCCCCAGCATTTT	CASNTGRNQPQHF
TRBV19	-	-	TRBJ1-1	TGTGCCAGTAGTATGGGGGGACGGACTGAAGCTTTCTTT	CASSMGGRTEAFF
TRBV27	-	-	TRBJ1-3	TGTGCCAGCATGAAAGCTGCCCCTGGAAACACCATATATTTT	CASMKAAPGNTIYF
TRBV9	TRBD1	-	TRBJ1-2	TGTGCCAGCAGCGCCGGTTCAGGGGGCAACTATGGCTACACCTTC	CASSAGSGGNYGYTF
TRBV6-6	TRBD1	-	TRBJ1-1	TGTGCCAGCAGTTGGGGGCCTGACAGGGAGAACACTGAAGCTTTCTTT	CASSWGPDRENTEAFF